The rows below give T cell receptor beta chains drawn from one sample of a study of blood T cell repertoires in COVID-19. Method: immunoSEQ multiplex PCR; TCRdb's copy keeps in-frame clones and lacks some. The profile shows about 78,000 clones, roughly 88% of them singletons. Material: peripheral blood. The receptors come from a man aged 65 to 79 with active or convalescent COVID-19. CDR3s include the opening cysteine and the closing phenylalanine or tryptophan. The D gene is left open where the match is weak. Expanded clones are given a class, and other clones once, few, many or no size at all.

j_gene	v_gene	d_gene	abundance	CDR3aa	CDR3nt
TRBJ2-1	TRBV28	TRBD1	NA	CASSLATGVYNEQFF	TGTGCCAGCAGTTTGGCGACAGGGGTCTACAATGAGCAGTTCTTC
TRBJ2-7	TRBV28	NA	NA	CASSLSVNSYEQYF	TGTGCCAGCAGCCTTAGCGTAAACTCCTACGAGCAGTACTTC
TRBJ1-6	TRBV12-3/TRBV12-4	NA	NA	CASSLQGNSPLHF	TGTGCCAGCAGTTTACAGGGTAATTCACCCCTCCACTTT
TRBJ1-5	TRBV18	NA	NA	CASSPGGRDQPQHF	TGTGCCAGCTCACCCGGGGGAAGGGATCAGCCCCAGCATTTT
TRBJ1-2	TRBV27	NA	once	CASSLGLGSGYTF	TGTGCCAGCAGTTTGGGACTCGGGTCTGGCTACACCTTC
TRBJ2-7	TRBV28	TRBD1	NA	CASRRTGLYEQYF	TGTGCCAGCAGGCGGACAGGGCTTTACGAGCAGTACTTC
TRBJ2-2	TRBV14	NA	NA	CASSQVKPTNTGELFF	TGTGCCAGCAGCCAAGTCAAGCCCACGAACACCGGGGAGCTGTTTTTT
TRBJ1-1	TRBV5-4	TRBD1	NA	CASSARPTGDLNTEAFF	TGTGCCAGCAGCGCCAGACCGACAGGGGACTTGAACACTGAAGCTTTCTTT
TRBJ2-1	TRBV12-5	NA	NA	CASGLDVAGYNEQFF	TGTGCTAGTGGTTTGGACGTCGCGGGGTACAATGAGCAGTTCTTC
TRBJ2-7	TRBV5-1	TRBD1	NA	CASSPQGLEQYF	TGCGCCAGCAGCCCACAGGGGTTGGAGCAGTACTTC
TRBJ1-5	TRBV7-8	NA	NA	CASSSPGQNQPQHF	TGTGCCAGCAGCTCTCCCGGACAGAATCAGCCCCAGCATTTT
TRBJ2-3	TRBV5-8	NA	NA	CASRPIRSAGDTQYF	TGTGCCAGCAGACCGATTCGATCCGCAGGGGATACGCAGTATTTT
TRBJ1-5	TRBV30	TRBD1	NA	CAWSVRTGVNSNQPQHF	TGTGCCTGGAGTGTACGGACAGGGGTAAATAGCAATCAGCCCCAGCATTTT
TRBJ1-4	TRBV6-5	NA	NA	CASGREGMSLFF	TGTGCCAGCGGGAGGGAGGGGATGTCACTGTTTTTT
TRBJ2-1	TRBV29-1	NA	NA	CSVEGEGDYNEQFF	TGCAGCGTTGAAGGAGAAGGGGATTACAATGAGCAGTTCTTC